The clone carrying this TCR beta chain was counted once. Its antigen is still unknown. The CDR3 is made up of 13 amino acids. The germline V gene encodes CDR1 DFQATT and CDR2 SNEGSKA (reference sequence). The V gene end was trimmed by 3 bases and the J gene end by 5 bases; junction bases not matched to a gene: 5. The data stem from a study of response to subunit inactivated influenza vaccine. Notes on the study in general: With each seasonal influenza vaccination, the authors suggested, few new T cells are recruited.

TCRdb used MiXCR to reprocess the RT-PCR reads, holding one entry per CDR3 protein. This table has roughly 500,000 distinct CDR3 sequences, 15% to 20% appearing once. The V gene is TRBV20-1, the J gene TRBJ2-5; 8 nucleotides align to TRBD2. This specimen was CD4+ T cells sorted from PBMCs, taken roughly 24 months after vaccination. The clonotype comes from a man aged 50 to 75 who received an inactivated influenza vaccine. The CDR3 DNA is TGCAGTGCTAGCGGGGGGGCACGGGAGACCCAGTACTTC. As protein: CSASGGARETQYF.